The 19 T cell receptor beta chains below all came from one sample that was sequenced in a study of CD8 T cells in ankylosing spondylitis. TCRdb itself ran the 5' RACE reads through MiXCR, one entry per CDR3 protein. The data hold some 290,000 distinct CDR3 sequences, with 15% to 25% observed a single time. The sequenced material came from blood, either unsorted or a sorted T cell fraction (not recorded which). The receptor set was obtained from a male donor with ankylosing spondylitis or in good health (not recorded which).

The chain is built from TRBV29-1 and TRBJ1-2; D uncertain. The germline V gene encodes CDR1 SQVTM and CDR2 ANQGSEA. Trimming removed 2 bases from V and 7 bases from J, with 14 bases in between. The CDR3 is 13 residues long. The chain's CDR3 is CSVEPGLLSGYTF. As DNA, the CDR3 is TGCAGCGTTGAACCCGGACTATTGAGTGGCTACACCTTC.

This clonotype was seen more than once but under ten times. The chain joins TRBV7-3 to TRBJ2-3; D uncertain. V was pared by 5 bases and J by 4 bases, with 13 bases between. CDR1 SGHTA and CDR2 FQGTGA come from the germline V gene. The CDR3 has 14 residues. The CDR3 spells CASSQGYSPDTQYF. CDR3 bases: TGTGCCAGCAGCCAAGGTTACAGCCCAGATACGCAGTATTTT.

There are many counts of this clonotype. The chain has TRBV20-1 and TRBJ2-3; D perhaps matches TRBD1 (6 bases). CDR3 length: 15 residues. Trimming pared 3 bases from V and 2 bases from J, leaving 15 bases between. Germline lookup yields CDR1 DFQATT and CDR2 SNEGSKA (reference sequence). CDR3 DNA sequence: TGCAGTGCTAGTATGGACAGTGGGCTCACAGATACGCAGTATTTT. It translates to CSASMDSGLTDTQYF.

The chain carries TRBV9 and TRBJ2-1; possible D gene TRBD2, 5 bases. Trimming removed 3 bases from V and 9 bases from J, with 19 bases in between. Germline V gene lookup returns CDR1 SGDLS and CDR2 YYNGEE. The length of the CDR3 is 15 residues. CDR3 nucleotides: TGTGCCAGCAGCGCCAGGACTCTCCCCTCGTCTGAGCAGTTCTTC. Residues: CASSARTLPSSEQFF.

J is TRBJ2-3 and V is TRBV20-1, with 9 bases identical to TRBD1. Germline assignment: CDR1 DFQATT and CDR2 SNEGSKA (reference sequence). After removal of 7 bases from V and 3 bases from J, the junction contained 5 bases not matched to a gene. The CDR3 sequence is 13 residues long. The CDR3 region has the DNA TGCAGTGTTAAGGACAGGGGTACAGATACGCAGTATTTT. Residues: CSVKDRGTDTQYF.

Many counts were recorded for this clonotype. The V and J genes are TRBV12-3 or TRBV12-4 and TRBJ2-2; D unresolved. CDR3 length equals 13 residues. Between the trimmed V and J ends, which lost 2 bases and 5 bases, there was a span of 6 bases. The CDR3 bases are TGTGCCAGCAGTTTAAGGGAAACCGGGGAGCTGTTTTTT. This encodes CASSLRETGELFF.

The CDR3 protein is CSARKTDEQYV. CDR3 nucleotide sequence: TGCAGTGCTAGAAAAACGGACGAGCAGTACGTC. This chain links TRBV20-1 with TRBJ2-7, with no clear D. CDR1 is DFQATT, CDR2 SNEGSKA, per germline (reference sequence). This CDR3 is built from 11 residues. Trimming removed 2 bases at V and 5 bases at J, with 7 bases between.

This clonotype came up many times. The gene calls are TRBV6-1 and TRBJ2-1; D is possibly TRBD1 or TRBD2 (5 bases each). The CDR3 runs to 15 residues. Germline CDR1 is MNHNS and CDR2 is SASEGT. The V and J ends lost 6 bases and 4 bases respectively, with 16 bases between them. CDR3 sequence reads: CASRFFQGDYNEQFF. The CDR3 DNA is TGTGCCAGCAGATTCTTCCAGGGAGATTACAATGAGCAGTTCTTC.

The CDR3 sequence is CASSLSDKSNGYTF. The CDR3 coding sequence is TGTGCCAGCAGTCTGTCGGACAAATCTAATGGCTACACCTTC. The chain joins TRBV12-3 or TRBV12-4 to TRBJ1-2; maybe TRBD1 (5 bases). The CDR3 loop spans 14 amino acids. Trimming took 5 bases from V and 6 from J, leaving 16 bases between them.

In regard to this clonotype: The germline gene is not matched at one end of the junction; a read error may be the cause. The V call is TRBV12-3 or TRBV12-4, the J call TRBJ1-5; the D gene is possibly TRBD1 (6 bases). The CDR3 loop spans 18 amino acids. CDR3 in DNA: TGTGCCCGCAGTTTTGGAGGTGGGGGCCGAAGCTTCAATCAGCCCCAGCATTTT. The encoded protein is CARSFGGGGRSFNQPQHF.

V usage is TRBV6-1 and J usage is TRBJ1-1; D is unclear. The CDR3 length is 11 residues. Trimming removed 6 bases at V and 5 bases at J, with 7 bases between. Germline CDR1 MNHNS, CDR2 SASEGT. In DNA, the CDR3 is TGTGCCAGCAGGGACGGGACTGAAGCTTTCTTT. Translating it yields CASRDGTEAFF.

The chain employs TRBV6-5 and TRBJ2-7, with 12 bases identical to TRBD2. The CDR3 is made up of 18 amino acids. Trimming cost V 6 bases and J 3 bases; bases outside gene matches: 15. Germline V gives CDR1 MNHEY, CDR2 SVGAGI. CDR3 sequence: CASSLGLAGPTLNYEQYV. CDR3 coding DNA: TGTGCCAGCAGCTTAGGACTAGCGGGACCAACCCTAAACTACGAGCAGTACGTC.

This clonotype came up many times. The chain is built from TRBV12-3 or TRBV12-4 and TRBJ2-3; D remains ambiguous. The CDR3 extends over 15 amino acids. Trimming stripped 1 base from V and 2 bases from J, with 10 bases between. The CDR3 DNA reads TGTGCCAGCAGTTTAGGTGGCCAGTCCACAGATACGCAGTATTTT. It codes for CASSLGGQSTDTQYF.

The J gene is TRBJ1-4, the V gene TRBV3-1, with TRBD1 matching 7 bases. Losses at the gene ends were 3 bases for V and 5 bases for J; bases not matched to a gene: 6. CDR1 LGHDT and CDR2 YNNKEL come from the germline V gene (reference sequence). CDR3 length: 15 residues. CDR3 in amino acids: CASSHRQGANEKLFF. CDR3 DNA sequence: TGTGCCAGCAGCCACCGACAGGGCGCAAATGAAAAACTGTTTTTT.

V gene TRBV12-3 or TRBV12-4 combines with J gene TRBJ1-1; a weak D match, TRBD1 (6 bases). This CDR3 is 14 amino acids long. V lost 6 bases and J 4 bases, leaving 15 bases between the germline ends. The CDR3 DNA is TGTGCCAGCAGAGGGGGGGAGTTAGGCACTGAAGCTTTCTTT. Translating it yields CASRGGELGTEAFF.

As regards this clonotype: The junction departs from germline at one end; a sequencing error may be responsible. The V gene is TRBV12-3 or TRBV12-4, the J gene TRBJ1-3; 8 nucleotides match TRBD1. There are 16 residues in the CDR3. The CDR3 region is CASSLGDRSSGSTIYF. The CDR3 nucleotides are TGTGCCAGCAGTTTGGGGGACAGGAGCTCTGGAAGCACCATATATTTT.

This clonotype turned up a few times. The rearrangement uses TRBV7-2 and TRBJ2-3; 10 positions agree with TRBD2. CDR1 and CDR2 (germline): SGHTA, FQGNSA. J was trimmed by 0 bases and V by 2 bases; bases with no gene match: 5. The CDR3 has 17 amino acids. CDR3 protein: CASSLRASGGSTDTQYF. The CDR3 coding sequence is TGTGCCAGCAGCTTAAGGGCTAGCGGGGGAAGCACAGATACGCAGTATTTT. The full variable domain, its missing parts supplied by reference TRBV7-2 and TRBJ2-3, is GAGVSQSPSNKVTEKGKDVELRCDPISGHTALYWYRQSLGQGLEFLIYFQGNSAPDKSGLPSDRFSAERTGGSVSTLTIQRTQQEDSAVYLCASSLRASGGSTDTQYFGPGTRLTVL.

The sample holds many counts of this clonotype. The V gene is TRBV5-5, the J gene TRBJ1-1; D is uncertain. Germline CDR1 SGHKS, CDR2 YYEKEE (reference sequence). This CDR3 contains 13 residues. Between the trimmed V and J ends, which lost 4 bases and 3 bases, there was a span of 10 bases. The CDR3 nucleotides are TGTGCCAGCAGCCCCGTCGGGGACACTGAAGCTTTCTTT. It is translated as CASSPVGDTEAFF.

This clonotype appeared a few times. The chain links TRBV20-1 to TRBJ1-4; TRBD1 is a possible D gene (6 bases). The CDR3 is made up of 13 amino acids. In germline, CDR1 is DFQATT, CDR2 SNEGSKA (reference sequence). The V and J ends lost 5 bases and 4 bases respectively, with 11 bases between them. Here the CDR3 DNA reads TGCAGTGCTTTTACAGGGAATAATGAAAAACTGTTTTTT. Translating it yields CSAFTGNNEKLFF.